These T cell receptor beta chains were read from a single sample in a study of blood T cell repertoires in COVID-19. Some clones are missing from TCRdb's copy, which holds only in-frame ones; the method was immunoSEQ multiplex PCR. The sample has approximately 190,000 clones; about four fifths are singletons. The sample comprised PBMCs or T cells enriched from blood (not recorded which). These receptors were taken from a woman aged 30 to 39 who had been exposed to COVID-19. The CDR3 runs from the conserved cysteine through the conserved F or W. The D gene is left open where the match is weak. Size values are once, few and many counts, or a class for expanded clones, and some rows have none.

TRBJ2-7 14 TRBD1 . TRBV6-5 CASRRTGSGYEQYF TGTGCCAGCAGACGGACAGGGTCTGGTTACGAGCAGTACTTC
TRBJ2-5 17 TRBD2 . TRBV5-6 CASSLGLAGGYQETQYF TGTGCCAGCAGTTTGGGACTAGCGGGAGGGTACCAAGAGACCCAGTACTTC
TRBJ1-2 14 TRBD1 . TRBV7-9 CASSIGQGNYGYTF TGTGCCAGCAGCATCGGACAGGGGAACTATGGCTACACCTTC
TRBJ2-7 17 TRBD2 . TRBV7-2 CASSLFPLAGGPYEQYF TGTGCCAGCAGCTTGTTCCCTTTAGCGGGGGGGCCCTACGAGCAGTACTTC
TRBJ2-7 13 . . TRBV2 CASSESGSYEQYF TGTGCCAGCAGTGAATCGGGGTCCTACGAGCAGTACTTC
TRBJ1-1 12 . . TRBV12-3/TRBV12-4 CASSFRNTEAFF TGTGCCAGCAGTTTTCGGAACACTGAAGCTTTCTTT
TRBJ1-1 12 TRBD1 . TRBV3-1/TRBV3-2 CASSNKGARAFF TGTGCCAGCAGCAACAAGGGGGCGCGAGCTTTCTTT
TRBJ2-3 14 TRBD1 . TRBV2 CASSRDRGTDTQYF TGTGCCAGCAGCCGGGACAGGGGAACAGATACGCAGTATTTT
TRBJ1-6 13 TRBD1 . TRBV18 CASVGQQDSPLHF TGTGCCTCTGTGGGACAGCAAGATTCACCCCTCCACTTT
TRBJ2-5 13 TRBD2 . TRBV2 CASSGGTTETQYF TGTGCCAGCAGTGGGGGGACTACAGAGACCCAGTACTTC
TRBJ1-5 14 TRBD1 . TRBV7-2 CASSLRQGGQPQHF TGTGCCAGCAGCTTGAGACAGGGTGGGCAGCCCCAGCATTTT
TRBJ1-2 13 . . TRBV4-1 CASSQGGREGYTF TGCGCCAGCAGCCAGGGGGGGCGTGAGGGCTACACCTTC
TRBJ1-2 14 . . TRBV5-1 CASSLAYPGEGYTF TGCGCCAGCAGCTTGGCCTATCCAGGGGAAGGCTACACCTTC
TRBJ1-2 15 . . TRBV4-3 CASSQGTLQSSGYTF TGCGCCAGCAGCCAAGGGACACTCCAAAGCAGTGGCTACACCTTC
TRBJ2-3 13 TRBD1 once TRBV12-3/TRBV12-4 CASSSWTGGDQYF TGTGCCAGCAGTTCTTGGACAGGTGGAGACCAGTATTTT
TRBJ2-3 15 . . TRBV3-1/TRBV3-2 CASSQVAGVPDTQYF TGTGCCAGCAGCCAAGTGGCAGGGGTCCCAGATACGCAGTATTTT
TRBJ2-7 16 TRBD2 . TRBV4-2 CASSQDVGSGGYEQYF TGTGCCAGCAGCCAAGATGTCGGTAGCGGGGGGTACGAGCAGTACTTC
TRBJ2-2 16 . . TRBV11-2 CASSLVGGITTGELFF TGTGCCAGCAGCTTAGTAGGGGGAATAACAACCGGGGAGCTGTTTTTT
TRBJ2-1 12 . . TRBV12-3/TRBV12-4 CASSLAVRGGFF TGTGCCAGCAGTTTAGCGGTAAGGGGTGGATTCTTC
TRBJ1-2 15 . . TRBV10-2 CATSARRGGDGGYTF TGCGCCACCAGTGCCAGGAGGGGAGGGGATGGTGGCTACACCTTC
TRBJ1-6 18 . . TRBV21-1 CASSKEKGANSYNSPLHF TGTGCCAGCAGCAAAGAGAAGGGGGCTAACTCCTATAATTCACCCCTCCACTTT
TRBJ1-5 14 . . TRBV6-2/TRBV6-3 CASSYGAGGQPQHF TGTGCCAGCAGTTACGGGGCAGGCGGTCAGCCCCAGCATTTT
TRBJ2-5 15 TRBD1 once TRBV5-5 CASDIRTGERETQYF TGTGCCAGCGACATAAGGACAGGGGAAAGGGAGACCCAGTACTTC
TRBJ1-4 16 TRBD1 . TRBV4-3 CASSQNSGGGWEKLFF TGCGCCAGCAGCCAAAATTCAGGGGGCGGTTGGGAAAAACTGTTTTTT
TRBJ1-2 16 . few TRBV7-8 CASSLPTPTALYGYTF TGTGCCAGCAGCTTACCGACCCCGACAGCTCTCTATGGCTACACCTTC
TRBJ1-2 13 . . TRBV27 CASRGRGNYGYTF TGTGCCAGCCGAGGCAGGGGCAACTATGGCTACACCTTC
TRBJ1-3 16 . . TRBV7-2 CASSPSSPFSGNTIYF TGTGCCAGCAGCCCTAGTTCTCCCTTCTCTGGAAACACCATATATTTT
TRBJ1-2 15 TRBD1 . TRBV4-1 CASSQMTGPNYGYTF TGCGCCAGCAGCCAGATGACAGGGCCTAACTATGGCTACACCTTC
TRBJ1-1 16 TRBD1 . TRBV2 CASSEGRTGAGTEAFF TGTGCCAGCAGTGAAGGGAGGACAGGGGCAGGCACTGAAGCTTTCTTT
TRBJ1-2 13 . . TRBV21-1 CASTPDRGYGYTF TGTGCCAGCACCCCGGACAGGGGGTATGGCTACACCTTC
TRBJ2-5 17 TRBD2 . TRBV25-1 CASSDLGLAGGPETQYF TGTGCCAGCAGTGACCTTGGACTAGCGGGGGGGCCGGAGACCCAGTACTTC
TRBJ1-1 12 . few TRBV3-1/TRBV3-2 CASTQTGREAFF TGTGCCAGCACCCAAACAGGGCGGGAAGCTTTCTTT
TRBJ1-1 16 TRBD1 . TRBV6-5 CASSYRRQGMHTEAFF TGTGCCAGCAGTTACCGAAGACAGGGTATGCACACTGAAGCTTTCTTT
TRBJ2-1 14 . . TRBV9 CASSVAGVFDEQFF TGTGCCAGCAGCGTAGCGGGGGTTTTCGATGAGCAGTTCTTC
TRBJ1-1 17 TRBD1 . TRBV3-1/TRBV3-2 CASSQDDRVEWNTEAFF TGTGCCAGCAGCCAAGATGACAGGGTGGAGTGGAACACTGAAGCTTTCTTT
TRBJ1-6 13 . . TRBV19 CASSPGQHTPLHF TGTGCCAGTAGTCCTGGACAACACACACCCCTCCACTTT
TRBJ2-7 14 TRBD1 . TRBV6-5 CASSPGQGEDEQYF TGTGCCAGCAGTCCGGGACAGGGAGAGGACGAGCAGTACTTC
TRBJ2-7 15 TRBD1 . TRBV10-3 CAISEQDRGMNEQYF TGTGCCATCAGTGAGCAGGACAGGGGGATGAACGAGCAGTACTTC
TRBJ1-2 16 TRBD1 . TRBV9 CASSVNRDRANYGYTF TGTGCCAGCAGCGTAAACCGGGACAGGGCCAACTATGGCTACACCTTC
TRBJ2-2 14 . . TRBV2 CASSELEPTGELFF TGTGCCAGCAGTGAATTAGAGCCCACCGGGGAGCTGTTTTTT
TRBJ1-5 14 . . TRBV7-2 CASSTDSANQPQHF TGTGCCAGCAGCACAGACAGTGCGAATCAGCCCCAGCATTTT
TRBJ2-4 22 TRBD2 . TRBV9 CASSVGNYGASGGPRAKNIQYF TGTGCCAGCAGCGTAGGAAATTATGGGGCTAGCGGGGGGCCGAGGGCCAAAAACATTCAGTACTTC
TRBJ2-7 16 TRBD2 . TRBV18 CASSPFGGEITYEQYF TGTGCCAGCTCACCATTTGGGGGGGAAATAACCTACGAGCAGTACTTC
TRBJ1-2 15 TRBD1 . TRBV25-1 CASSEGPGTVYGYTF TGTGCCAGCAGTGAAGGCCCCGGGACAGTCTATGGCTACACCTTC
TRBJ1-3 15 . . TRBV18 CASSRGGQTGNTIYF TGTGCCAGCTCACGGGGAGGACAAACTGGAAACACCATATATTTT
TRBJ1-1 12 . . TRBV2 CASTQGPTEAFF TGTGCCAGCACCCAGGGGCCCACTGAAGCTTTCTTT
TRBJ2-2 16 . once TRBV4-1 CASSQDGGFYTGELFF TGCGCCAGCAGCCAAGATGGAGGGTTTTACACCGGGGAGCTGTTTTTT
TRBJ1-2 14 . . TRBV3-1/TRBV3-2 CASSQAGDDYGYTF TGTGCCAGCAGCCAAGCAGGGGATGACTATGGCTACACCTTC
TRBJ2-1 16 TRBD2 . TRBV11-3 CASSLTSGGARNEQFF TGTGCCAGCAGCTTAACTAGCGGGGGGGCCAGGAATGAGCAGTTCTTC
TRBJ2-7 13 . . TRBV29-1 CSVEEDRPYEQYF TGCAGCGTTGAGGAGGACAGACCCTACGAGCAGTACTTC
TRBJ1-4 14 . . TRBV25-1 CASTRGVANEKLFF TGTGCCAGCACCCGGGGGGTCGCTAATGAAAAACTGTTTTTT
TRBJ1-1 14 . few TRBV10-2 CASSVEGENTEAFF TGCGCCAGCAGCGTGGAGGGAGAGAACACTGAAGCTTTCTTT
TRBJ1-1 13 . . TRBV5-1 CASSWGKETEAFF TGCGCCAGCAGCTGGGGCAAGGAGACTGAAGCTTTCTTT
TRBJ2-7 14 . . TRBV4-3 CASSQDSRGYEQYF TGCGCCAGCAGCCAAGACAGCCGGGGCTACGAGCAGTACTTC
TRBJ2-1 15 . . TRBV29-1 CSVPGVRGGDNEQFF TGCAGCGTTCCCGGGGTCCGGGGCGGGGACAATGAGCAGTTCTTC
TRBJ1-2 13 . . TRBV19 CASSLQRNYGYTF TGTGCCAGTAGTCTTCAGAGGAACTATGGCTACACCTTC
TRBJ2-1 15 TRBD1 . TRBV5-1 CASKPGQGIYNEQFF TGCGCCAGCAAGCCGGGACAGGGGATCTACAATGAGCAGTTCTTC